This entry describes one TCR beta chain. This entry is derived from a study of blood T cell repertoires in COVID-19. Background on the study: From the United States, Italy and Spain came samples of acute and convalescent COVID-19. Sample material is recorded as cDNA or gDNA derived from T cells, B-cell-depleted T cells, or PBMCs.

Losses at the gene ends were 5 bases for V and 7 bases for J; bases not matched to a gene: 10. This CDR3 is 15 amino acids long. Germline V gene data show CDR1 as MNHEY and CDR2 as SVGAGI. In the authors' methods: Counts of nucleated cells, estimated from reference gene primer amplification, were obtained. This table comes from immunoSEQ multiplex PCR, and its TCRdb copy is limited to in-frame clones, with some not included. That table gives V, J and clone size, and the DNA gave D and trimming. Of 150,000 to 200,000 clones detected, 85% to 90% appear once; the ten largest clones hold almost 1%. The clonotype was recovered from a man between 18 and 35 years old with acute or convalescent COVID-19. Sequenced sample: peripheral blood. The chain combines TRBV6-5 with TRBJ1-5; 8 bases are a match to TRBD1. CDR3 nucleotides: TGTGCCAGCAGTATTCAGGGGGCCTTAGGACAGCCCCAGCATTTT. Encoded protein: CASSIQGALGQPQHF.